These 18 T cell receptor beta chains originate from one sample sequenced in a study of early T cells in non-severe SARS-CoV-2 infection. TCRdb passed the 5' RACE reads through MiXCR, listing each CDR3 protein once. Among 75,000 to 100,000 distinct CDR3 sequences listed, roughly 14% were seen once. The sequenced sample was whole blood. Source of these receptors: an adult who was a healthcare worker with PCR-confirmed SARS-CoV-2 infection or an uninfected control (not recorded which).

The CDR3 DNA is TGTGCCACCAGTGATCATCGTCGGGGAAATGAGCAGTTCTTC. It codes for CATSDHRRGNEQFF. This chain joins TRBV24-1 and TRBJ2-1; D is perhaps TRBD2 (5 bases). The CDR3 runs to 14 residues. Germline CDR1 is KGHDR and CDR2 is SFDVKD. Between the trimmed V and J ends, which lost 3 bases and 7 bases, there was a span of 12 bases.

This clonotype was detected only a few times. This rearrangement joins TRBV30 to TRBJ2-5; D gene ambiguous. CDR3 length: 13 residues. V was shortened by 2 bases and J by 0 bases, with 7 bases between the two germline ends. Germline-derived CDR1 and CDR2 are GTSNPN and SVGIG (reference sequence). The DNA for the CDR3 is TGTGCCTGGAGTCCGACGTACCAAGAGACCCAGTACTTC. This codes for CAWSPTYQETQYF.

This chain joins TRBV6-2 or TRBV6-3 and TRBJ1-1; 7 bases match TRBD1. Trimming took 6 bases from V and 0 from J; bases not matched to a gene: 4. The CDR3 contains 14 residues. The germline V gene has CDR1 MNHEY and CDR2 SVGEGT. The CDR3 protein is CASRPGQMNTEAFF. The DNA for the CDR3 is TGTGCCAGCAGGCCGGGACAGATGAACACTGAAGCTTTCTTT.

This clonotype has just a few counts. The chain couples TRBV5-1 to TRBJ2-2; either TRBD1 or TRBD2 may supply D (5 bases each). The CDR3 covers 15 residues. Germline V CDR1 and CDR2: SGHRS, YFSETQ. V was trimmed by 4 bases and J by 6 bases, leaving 16 bases between them. The CDR3 spells CASSTQTPGPGELFF. As DNA, the CDR3 is TGCGCCAGCAGCACGCAGACTCCGGGACCCGGGGAGCTGTTTTTT.

In its sample, this clonotype was seen a few times. The chain links TRBV4-1 to TRBJ2-3, with TRBD1 as a possible D gene (5 bases). The CDR3 is 16 residues long. Trimming took off 2 bases at V and 0 bases at J, with 12 bases between the two ends. CDR1 MGHRA and CDR2 YSYEKL come from the germline V gene. The CDR3 is CASSQMGQGSTDTQYF. The CDR3 region has the DNA TGCGCCAGCAGCCAAATGGGGCAGGGTAGCACAGATACGCAGTATTTT.

V gene TRBV3-1 combines with J gene TRBJ1-1; D call uncertain. The CDR3 length is 14 residues. Trimming left V 1 base short and J 4 bases short, with 10 bases between. Germline assignment: CDR1 LGHDT and CDR2 YNNKEL (reference sequence). In DNA, the CDR3 is TGTGCCAGCAGCCAAGTTGAAGGGATCACTGAAGCTTTCTTT. It encodes CASSQVEGITEAFF.

V gene TRBV5-4 combines with J gene TRBJ2-5, with D uncertain. The germline gives CDR1 SGHNT, CDR2 YYREEE (reference sequence). This CDR3 comprises 13 residues. V was clipped by 5 bases and J by 1 base, with 9 bases between them. The CDR3 sequence is CASSSWIQETQYF. In DNA, the CDR3 is TGTGCCAGCAGTTCCTGGATCCAAGAGACCCAGTACTTC. The complete variable domain, with remaining parts taken from reference TRBV5-4 and TRBJ2-5, reads ETGVTQSPTHLIKTRGQQVTLRCSSQSGHNTVSWYQQALGQGPQFIFQYYREEENGRGNFPPRFSGLQFPNYSSELNVNALELDDSALYLCASSSWIQETQYFGPGTRLLVL.

This clonotype was found a few times. This rearrangement joins TRBV12-3 or TRBV12-4 to TRBJ1-4, with TRBD1 as a possible D gene (6 bases). The CDR3 runs to 15 residues. Trimming pared 7 bases from V and 5 bases from J, leaving 17 bases between. The CDR3 loop is CASTRTGTGNEKLFF. Here the CDR3 DNA reads TGTGCCAGCACTAGAACAGGGACGGGAAATGAAAAACTGTTTTTT.

The chain carries TRBV6-4 and TRBJ2-2; 13 positions agree with TRBD2. J was trimmed by 10 bases and V by 6 bases; bases with no gene match: 8. The CDR3 extends over 15 amino acids. Per germline, CDR1 MRHNA and CDR2 SNTAGT. CDR3 nucleotide sequence: TGTGCCAGCAGGACAACTAGCGGGGGGGCCGAGGAGCTGTTTTTT. This translates into CASRTTSGGAEELFF.

This clonotype was detected only a few times. As DNA, the CDR3 is TGCAGTGCTAGAGGGTTCATTAAGGCCACAGATACGCAGTATTTT. This translates into CSARGFIKATDTQYF. The V call is TRBV20-1, the J call TRBJ2-3, with D unclear. CDR1 DFQATT and CDR2 SNEGSKA come from the germline V gene (reference sequence). V was cut by 1 base and J by 2 bases, with 13 bases left in between. The CDR3 runs to 15 residues.

The chain carries TRBV4-1 and TRBJ1-1; unclear D gene. V was trimmed by 4 bases and J by 5 bases, leaving 20 bases between them. Germline CDR1 reads MGHRA; CDR2 reads YSYEKL. The CDR3 contains 16 residues. The CDR3 sequence is CASSPRGSDMGTEAFF. CDR3 bases: TGCGCCAGCAGCCCCCGAGGGAGCGATATGGGGACTGAAGCTTTCTTT.

This clonotype has only a few counts. This chain joins TRBV7-6 and TRBJ2-1, with 7 bases identical to TRBD2. V trimming: 5 bases; J trimming: 0 bases; junction bases outside the gene matches: 7. The germline V gene encodes CDR1 SGHVS and CDR2 FNYEAQ. This CDR3 comprises 16 residues. This chain's CDR3 is CASSLSGGSSYNEQFF. The CDR3 DNA follows: TGTGCCAGCAGCCTTTCGGGGGGAAGCTCCTACAATGAGCAGTTCTTC.

The chain joins TRBV12-3 or TRBV12-4 to TRBJ1-1; D gene uncertain. The CDR3 is 11 amino acids. Trimming took off 6 bases at V and 11 bases at J, with 13 bases between the two ends. The CDR3 protein is CASRSGVWAFF. DNA of the CDR3: TGTGCCAGCAGGTCCGGGGTATGGGCTTTCTTT.

This clonotype was found a few times. V usage is TRBV20-1 and J usage is TRBJ1-2, with 8 bases lining up with TRBD1. The junction had 6 bases not matched to a gene; V was cut back by 1 base and J by 14 bases. CDR1 and CDR2 (germline): DFQATT, SNEGSKA (reference sequence). This CDR3 is built from 11 residues. The CDR3: CSARAPGGATF. As DNA, the CDR3 is TGCAGTGCTAGAGCGCCAGGGGGCGCAACCTTC.

V gene TRBV12-3 or TRBV12-4 combines with J gene TRBJ1-2; 8 bases align to TRBD1. V trimming: 5 bases; J trimming: 0 bases; junction bases outside the gene matches: 8. The CDR3 runs to 16 residues. In DNA form, the CDR3 reads TGTGCCAGCAGTCGAGATTTGACAGGGGCTAACTATGGCTACACCTTC. Protein: CASSRDLTGANYGYTF.

Only a few counts were recorded for this clonotype. In DNA, the CDR3 is TGTGCCAGCAGCTTAGCCACTGGTAGCTCCTACGAGCAGTACGTC. Translation gives CASSLATGSSYEQYV. The genes are TRBV7-2 and TRBJ2-7, with no clear D. V lost 0 bases to trimming and J lost 0 bases, with 9 bases between them. The CDR3 has 15 amino acids. Per germline, CDR1 SGHTA and CDR2 FQGNSA.

There are a few counts of this clonotype. The chain recombines TRBV5-1 with TRBJ1-4, with no clear D. With 0 bases removed from V and 5 bases from J, the gap between germline ends came to 5 bases. The CDR3 spans 13 residues. Germline lookup yields CDR1 SGHRS and CDR2 YFSETQ. The CDR3 reads CASSLDRNEKLFF. CDR3 coding DNA: TGCGCCAGCAGCTTGGACAGAAATGAAAAACTGTTTTTT.

There are a few counts of this clonotype. V usage is TRBV15 and J usage is TRBJ2-3, with 10 bases lining up with TRBD2. CDR3 length equals 17 residues. Per the germline V gene, CDR1 is LNHNV and CDR2 is YYDKDF (reference sequence). The V segment lost 0 bases and the J segment 2 bases; nucleotides outside the gene matches: 5. The CDR3 sequence is CATSRDPLAGDTDTQYF. The CDR3 nucleotides read TGTGCCACCAGCAGAGATCCCCTAGCGGGGGACACAGATACGCAGTATTTT.